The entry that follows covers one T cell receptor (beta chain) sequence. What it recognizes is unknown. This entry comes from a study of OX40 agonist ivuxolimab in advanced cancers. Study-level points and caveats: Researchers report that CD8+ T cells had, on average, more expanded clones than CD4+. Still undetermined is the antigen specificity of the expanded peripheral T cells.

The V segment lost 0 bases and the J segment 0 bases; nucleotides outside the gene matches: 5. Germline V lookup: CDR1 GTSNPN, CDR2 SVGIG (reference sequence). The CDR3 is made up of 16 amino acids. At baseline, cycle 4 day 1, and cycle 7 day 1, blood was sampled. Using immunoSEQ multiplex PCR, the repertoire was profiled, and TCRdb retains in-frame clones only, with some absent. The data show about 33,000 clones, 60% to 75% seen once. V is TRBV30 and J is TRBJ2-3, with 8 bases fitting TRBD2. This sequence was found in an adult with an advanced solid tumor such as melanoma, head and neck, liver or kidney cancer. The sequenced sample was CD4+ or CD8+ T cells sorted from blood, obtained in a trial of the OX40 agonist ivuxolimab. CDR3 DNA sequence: TGTGCCTGGAGTGTCATGGCGGGGGGTAGCACAGATACGCAGTATTTT. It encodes CAWSVMAGGSTDTQYF.